This T cell receptor beta chain was captured in a study of T-cell memory formation after mild COVID-19. Study-wide results and caveats: CD4+ contracting clones were mainly CM and EM; CD8+ ones, EMRA. Researchers could not confirm that second-wave clones peaking on day 37 targeted SARS-CoV-2. Clones contracting across day 15 to 85 had a balanced CD4/CD8 profile; later expanding clones leaned CD4+.

After removal of 3 bases from V and 0 bases from J, the junction contained 6 bases not matched to a gene. Germline-derived CDR1 and CDR2 are SGHTA and FQGNSA. The CDR3 contains 16 residues. The TCR alpha and TCR beta cDNA libraries, bearing sample barcodes and UMIs, were generated by 5'RACE using constant-segment primers. In TCRdb, the 5' RACE reads were re-called with MiXCR into one record per CDR3 protein. The repertoire holds a few hundred thousand distinct CDR3 sequences, with around 16% as singletons. Details on this clonotype: The antigen is undetermined.

This clonotype was sampled from a man in his late teens or twenties who had mild COVID-19 (a few samples of this study predate the infection). Cell type and time point are not known. This rearrangement joins TRBV7-2 to TRBJ2-5; the match to TRBD1 covers 8 bases. Sequencing was done on a sample of PBMCs or a T cell subset sorted from them (not recorded which). Written as DNA, the CDR3 is TGTGCCAGCAGCTTTGGGCAGGGGGCTTACCAAGAGACCCAGTACTTC. Protein: CASSFGQGAYQETQYF. The variable domain in full, with the rest retrieved from reference TRBV7-2 and TRBJ2-5, is GAGVSQSPSNKVTEKGKDVELRCDPISGHTALYWYRQSLGQGLEFLIYFQGNSAPDKSGLPSDRFSAERTGGSVSTLTIQRTQQEDSAVYLCASSFGQGAYQETQYFGPGTRLLVL.